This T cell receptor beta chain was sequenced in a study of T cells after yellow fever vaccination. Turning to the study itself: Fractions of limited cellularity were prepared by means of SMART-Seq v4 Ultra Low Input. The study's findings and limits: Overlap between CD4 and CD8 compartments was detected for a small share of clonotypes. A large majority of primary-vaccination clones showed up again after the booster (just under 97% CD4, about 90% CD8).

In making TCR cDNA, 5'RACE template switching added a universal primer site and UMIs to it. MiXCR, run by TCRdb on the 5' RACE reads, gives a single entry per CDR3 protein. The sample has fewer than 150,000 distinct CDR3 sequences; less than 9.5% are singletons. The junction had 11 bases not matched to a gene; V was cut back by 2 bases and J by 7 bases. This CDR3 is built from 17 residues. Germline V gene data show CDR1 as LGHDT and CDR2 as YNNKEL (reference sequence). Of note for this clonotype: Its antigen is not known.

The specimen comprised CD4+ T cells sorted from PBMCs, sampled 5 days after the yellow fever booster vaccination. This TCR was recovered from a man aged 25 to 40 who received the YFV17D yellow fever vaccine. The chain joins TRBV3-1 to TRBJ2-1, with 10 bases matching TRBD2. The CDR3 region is CASSQKASGRALNEQFF. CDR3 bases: TGTGCCAGCAGCCAAAAGGCGAGCGGGAGGGCTTTGAATGAGCAGTTCTTC.